These T cell receptor beta chains were read from a single sample in a study of control samples from healthy donors and cancer patients. The assay was immunoSEQ multiplex PCR, and TCRdb's table has in-frame clones only and misses some. The sample consists of 110,000 to 150,000 clones, roughly nine tenths of them appearing once. Material for sequencing was blood. These receptors came from a woman aged 25 to 45 in good health. The CDR3 runs from the conserved cysteine through the conserved F or W. The order of the fields is J gene, V gene, clone size, D gene, CDR3 DNA, CDR3 protein. D genes are given only for firm matches. Expanded clones get a size class; other rows say once, few or many, or leave the size out.

J gene: TRBJ2-3; V gene: TRBV11-2; clone size: NA; D gene: TRBD1; CDR3 DNA: TGTGCCAGCAGCCGACAGACAGGGGATACGCAGTATTTT; CDR3 protein: CASSRQTGDTQYF
J gene: TRBJ2-3; V gene: TRBV14; clone size: NA; D gene: NA; CDR3 DNA: TGTGCCAGCAGCCAAGCCCACCGGACGCAGTATTTT; CDR3 protein: CASSQAHRTQYF
J gene: TRBJ2-1; V gene: TRBV6-5; clone size: NA; D gene: TRBD2; CDR3 DNA: TGTGCCAGCAGTTACTCGATCCTAGCGGGAGCCAATGAGCAGTTCTTC; CDR3 protein: CASSYSILAGANEQFF
J gene: TRBJ2-4; V gene: TRBV6-1; clone size: once; D gene: NA; CDR3 DNA: TGTGCCAGCAGTGAATTTCGACAGGGACTGTACATTCAGTACTTC; CDR3 protein: CASSEFRQGLYIQYF
J gene: TRBJ2-2; V gene: TRBV11-2; clone size: NA; D gene: NA; CDR3 DNA: TGTGCCAGCAGCCTATATGCGGGTGTTTACGCCGGGGAGCTGTTTTTT; CDR3 protein: CASSLYAGVYAGELFF
J gene: TRBJ2-2; V gene: TRBV29-1; clone size: NA; D gene: NA; CDR3 DNA: TGCAGCGTTCGGGGGAACACCGGGGAGCTGTTTTTT; CDR3 protein: CSVRGNTGELFF
J gene: TRBJ2-7; V gene: TRBV6-1; clone size: NA; D gene: NA; CDR3 DNA: TGTGCCAGCAGTGAAGGGCCCCGGTGGCAGCCCTACGAGCAGTACTTC; CDR3 protein: CASSEGPRWQPYEQYF
J gene: TRBJ1-2; V gene: TRBV6-6; clone size: NA; D gene: TRBD1; CDR3 DNA: TGTGCCAGCAGGCGAGACCGGGGGACAGGGGGCGTCTCTGGCTACACCTTC; CDR3 protein: CASRRDRGTGGVSGYTF
J gene: TRBJ1-2; V gene: TRBV5-4; clone size: NA; D gene: NA; CDR3 DNA: TGTGCCAGCAGCTTAACGCCGCAGGGGACCTATGGCTACACCTTC; CDR3 protein: CASSLTPQGTYGYTF
J gene: TRBJ2-5; V gene: TRBV11-2; clone size: once; D gene: NA; CDR3 DNA: TGTGCCAGCAGCTCCGGACGGCGACGGGACCAAGAGACCCAGTACTTC; CDR3 protein: CASSSGRRRDQETQYF
J gene: TRBJ1-4; V gene: TRBV2; clone size: NA; D gene: TRBD1; CDR3 DNA: TGTGCCATATACCGGGACAGGGGGCCCCGTGAAAAACTGTTTTTT; CDR3 protein: CAIYRDRGPREKLFF
J gene: TRBJ2-3; V gene: TRBV4-1; clone size: NA; D gene: NA; CDR3 DNA: TGCGCCAGCAGCCAAGAATGGACTAGCACAGATACGCAGTATTTT; CDR3 protein: CASSQEWTSTDTQYF
J gene: TRBJ1-1; V gene: TRBV2; clone size: NA; D gene: NA; CDR3 DNA: TGTGCCAGCAGGGCCCCCGGAACAGGGCGGGAGACTGAAGCTTTCTTT; CDR3 protein: CASRAPGTGRETEAFF
J gene: TRBJ2-5; V gene: TRBV6-5; clone size: few; D gene: TRBD2; CDR3 DNA: TGTGCCAGCAGGACCCTAGCGGGGGGACAAGAGACCCAGTACTTC; CDR3 protein: CASRTLAGGQETQYF
J gene: TRBJ2-2; V gene: TRBV4-1; clone size: NA; D gene: TRBD2; CDR3 DNA: TGCGCCAGCAGCCAAGCCCGGCTAGCGGGAACCAACACCGGGGAGCTGTTTTTT; CDR3 protein: CASSQARLAGTNTGELFF
J gene: TRBJ2-2; V gene: TRBV12-3/TRBV12-4; clone size: NA; D gene: NA; CDR3 DNA: TGTGCCAGCAGTTTACGGGGGTGGGAGCTGTTTTTT; CDR3 protein: CASSLRGWELFF
J gene: TRBJ1-2; V gene: TRBV5-1; clone size: NA; D gene: NA; CDR3 DNA: TGCGCCAGCAGCTTGGGCGGGGTGGATGGCTACACCTTC; CDR3 protein: CASSLGGVDGYTF
J gene: TRBJ2-2; V gene: TRBV19; clone size: NA; D gene: NA; CDR3 DNA: TGTGCCAGTAGTATCTCGGCTGCGAACACCGGGGAGCTGTTTTTT; CDR3 protein: CASSISAANTGELFF
J gene: TRBJ2-5; V gene: TRBV10-3; clone size: NA; D gene: NA; CDR3 DNA: TGTGCCATCGGAATAGCAGGGGAAGAGACCCAGTACTTC; CDR3 protein: CAIGIAGEETQYF
J gene: TRBJ2-7; V gene: TRBV3-1/TRBV3-2; clone size: few; D gene: NA; CDR3 DNA: TGTGCCAGCAGCCACTTCTACGAGCAGTACTTC; CDR3 protein: CASSHFYEQYF
J gene: TRBJ1-2; V gene: TRBV30; clone size: NA; D gene: NA; CDR3 DNA: TGTGCCTGGAGTGTAGGAGGGGATAATGGCTACACCTTC; CDR3 protein: CAWSVGGDNGYTF
J gene: TRBJ2-7; V gene: TRBV9; clone size: NA; D gene: TRBD2; CDR3 DNA: TGTGCCAGCAGCCTCAGCTCCACTAGCGGGAGGGCCGGGTACGAGCAGTACTTC; CDR3 protein: CASSLSSTSGRAGYEQYF
J gene: TRBJ2-7; V gene: TRBV5-1; clone size: once; D gene: NA; CDR3 DNA: TGCGCCAGCAGCTTGGATGGGGACGCCTACGAGCAGTACTTC; CDR3 protein: CASSLDGDAYEQYF
J gene: TRBJ1-1; V gene: TRBV7-9; clone size: NA; D gene: NA; CDR3 DNA: TGTGCCAGCAGCCAGGCGGGGGCCTGGGGGCGAGGAAACACTGAAGCTTTCTTT; CDR3 protein: CASSQAGAWGRGNTEAFF
J gene: TRBJ2-5; V gene: TRBV27; clone size: NA; D gene: NA; CDR3 DNA: TGTGCCAGCAGCTGGTCCATTGGAGAGACCCAGTACTTC; CDR3 protein: CASSWSIGETQYF
J gene: TRBJ1-4; V gene: TRBV6-5; clone size: NA; D gene: NA; CDR3 DNA: TGTGCCAGCAGTACCCTACAGGGAAAGGGTGAAAAACTGTTTTTT; CDR3 protein: CASSTLQGKGEKLFF
J gene: TRBJ1-4; V gene: TRBV4-2; clone size: NA; D gene: NA; CDR3 DNA: TGTGCCAGCAGCCAATTTGAACGGCAACTGTTTTTT; CDR3 protein: CASSQFERQLFF
J gene: TRBJ2-7; V gene: TRBV6-6; clone size: NA; D gene: NA; CDR3 DNA: TGTGCCAGCAGAAGGACAGCAGCGAGCTCCTCCTACGAGCAGTACTTC; CDR3 protein: CASRRTAASSSYEQYF
J gene: TRBJ1-1; V gene: TRBV25-1; clone size: NA; D gene: NA; CDR3 DNA: TGTGCCAGCAGTGACGCGGGACGGGCTGAAGCTTTCTTT; CDR3 protein: CASSDAGRAEAFF
J gene: TRBJ1-1; V gene: TRBV20-1; clone size: once; D gene: NA; CDR3 DNA: TGCAGTGCTAGATGGGGGGCTGAAGCTTTCTTT; CDR3 protein: CSARWGAEAFF
J gene: TRBJ2-6; V gene: TRBV24-1; clone size: once; D gene: NA; CDR3 DNA: TGTGCCACCAGTGATGGGGGCTCTGGGGCCAACGTCCTGACTTTC; CDR3 protein: CATSDGGSGANVLTF
J gene: TRBJ2-5; V gene: TRBV4-2; clone size: NA; D gene: TRBD1; CDR3 DNA: TGTGCCAGCAGCCAGGGGACAGGGGGCGCGAAGACCCAGTACTTC; CDR3 protein: CASSQGTGGAKTQYF
J gene: TRBJ2-3; V gene: TRBV7-9; clone size: NA; D gene: NA; CDR3 DNA: TGTGCCAGCAGCTTACCTTGGACGGGCACAGATACGCAGTATTTT; CDR3 protein: CASSLPWTGTDTQYF
J gene: TRBJ2-1; V gene: TRBV12-3/TRBV12-4; clone size: NA; D gene: NA; CDR3 DNA: TGTGCCAGCAACCCCATTGTAGGGAATGAGCAGTTCTTC; CDR3 protein: CASNPIVGNEQFF
J gene: TRBJ2-1; V gene: TRBV11-2; clone size: NA; D gene: NA; CDR3 DNA: TGTGCCAGCAGCTCCTATATGGGTCCCTACAATGAGCAGTTCTTC; CDR3 protein: CASSSYMGPYNEQFF
J gene: TRBJ1-1; V gene: TRBV29-1; clone size: NA; D gene: TRBD1; CDR3 DNA: TGCAGCGCCCGCTTACGGACAGGGGGCTACACTGAAGCTTTCTTT; CDR3 protein: CSARLRTGGYTEAFF
J gene: TRBJ2-3; V gene: TRBV11-2; clone size: NA; D gene: NA; CDR3 DNA: TGTGCCAGCAGCGCCCGGTCCGGGACTAGCACAGATACGCAGTATTTT; CDR3 protein: CASSARSGTSTDTQYF
J gene: TRBJ1-5; V gene: TRBV5-1; clone size: NA; D gene: NA; CDR3 DNA: TGCGCCAGCAGCTGGGGGCCAAACAATCAGCCCCAGCATTTT; CDR3 protein: CASSWGPNNQPQHF
J gene: TRBJ2-7; V gene: TRBV19; clone size: NA; D gene: NA; CDR3 DNA: TGTGCCAGTAGTTCGGCCGATACGGGCGAGTACTTC; CDR3 protein: CASSSADTGEYF
J gene: TRBJ1-6; V gene: TRBV5-1; clone size: once; D gene: NA; CDR3 DNA: TGCGCCAGCAGCCCCGCGGCAGGGAATAATTCACCCCTCCACTTT; CDR3 protein: CASSPAAGNNSPLHF
J gene: TRBJ2-1; V gene: TRBV19; clone size: NA; D gene: NA; CDR3 DNA: TGTGCCAGTAGTATGACTGCTATTATGAACAATGAGCAGTTCTTC; CDR3 protein: CASSMTAIMNNEQFF
J gene: TRBJ2-7; V gene: TRBV7-2; clone size: NA; D gene: NA; CDR3 DNA: TGTGCCAGCAGCTTAACGACAGGTCCTTCCTACGAGCAGTACTTC; CDR3 protein: CASSLTTGPSYEQYF